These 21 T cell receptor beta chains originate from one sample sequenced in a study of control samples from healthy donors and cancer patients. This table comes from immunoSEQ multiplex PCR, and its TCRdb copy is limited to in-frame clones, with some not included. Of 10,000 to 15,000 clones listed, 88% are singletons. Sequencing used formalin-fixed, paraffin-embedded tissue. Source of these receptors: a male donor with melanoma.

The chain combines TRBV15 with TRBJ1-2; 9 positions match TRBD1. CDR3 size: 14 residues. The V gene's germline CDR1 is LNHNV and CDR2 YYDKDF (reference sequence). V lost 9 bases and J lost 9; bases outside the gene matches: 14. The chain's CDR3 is CATFRGDRDSSYTF. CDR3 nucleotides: TGTGCCACATTCCGTGGGGACAGGGATAGCAGCTACACCTTC.

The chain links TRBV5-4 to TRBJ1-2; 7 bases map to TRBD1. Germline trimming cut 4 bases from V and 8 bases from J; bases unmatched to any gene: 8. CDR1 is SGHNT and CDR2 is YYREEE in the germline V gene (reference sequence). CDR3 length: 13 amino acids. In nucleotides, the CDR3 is TGTGCCAGCAGCCTCCGACAGGGAGAGGGCTACACCTTC. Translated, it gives CASSLRQGEGYTF.

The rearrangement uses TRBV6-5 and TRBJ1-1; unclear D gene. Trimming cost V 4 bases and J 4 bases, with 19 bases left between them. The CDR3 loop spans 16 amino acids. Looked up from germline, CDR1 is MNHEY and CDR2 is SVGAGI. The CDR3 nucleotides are TGTGCCAGCAGTTCCCATTTTCCCGCGGAGGGCACTGAAGCTTTCTTT. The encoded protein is CASSSHFPAEGTEAFF.

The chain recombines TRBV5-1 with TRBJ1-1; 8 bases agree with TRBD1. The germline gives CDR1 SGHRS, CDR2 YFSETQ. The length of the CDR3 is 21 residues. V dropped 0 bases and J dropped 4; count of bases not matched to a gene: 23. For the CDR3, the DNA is TGCGCCAGCAGCTTGGGCTCTACTCGGGTCGGCGGGACAGGTAGGGGCACTGAAGCTTTCTTT. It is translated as CASSLGSTRVGGTGRGTEAFF.

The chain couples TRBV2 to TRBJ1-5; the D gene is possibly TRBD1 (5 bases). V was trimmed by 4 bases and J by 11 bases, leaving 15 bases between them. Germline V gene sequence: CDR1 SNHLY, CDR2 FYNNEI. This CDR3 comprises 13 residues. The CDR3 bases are TGTGCCAGCAGTGGGGCCCAGGGACGGACCCAGCATTTT. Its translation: CASSGAQGRTQHF.

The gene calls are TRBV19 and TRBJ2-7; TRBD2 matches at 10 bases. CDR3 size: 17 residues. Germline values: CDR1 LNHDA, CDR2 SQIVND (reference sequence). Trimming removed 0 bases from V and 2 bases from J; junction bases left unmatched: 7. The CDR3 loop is CASSIDSGTSDPYEQYF. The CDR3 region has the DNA TGTGCCAGTAGTATAGATAGTGGGACTAGCGACCCCTACGAGCAGTACTTC.

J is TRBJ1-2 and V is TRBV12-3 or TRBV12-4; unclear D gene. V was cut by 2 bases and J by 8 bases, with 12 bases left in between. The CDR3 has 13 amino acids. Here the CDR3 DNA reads TGTGCCAGCAGTTTATGGGGAGGACGAGGCTACACCTTC. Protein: CASSLWGGRGYTF.

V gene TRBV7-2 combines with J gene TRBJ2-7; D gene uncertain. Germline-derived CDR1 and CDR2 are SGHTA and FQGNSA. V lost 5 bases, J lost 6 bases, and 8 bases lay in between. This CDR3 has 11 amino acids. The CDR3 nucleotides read TGTGCCAGCAGCAGAGCAGGCGAGCAGTACTTC. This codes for CASSRAGEQYF. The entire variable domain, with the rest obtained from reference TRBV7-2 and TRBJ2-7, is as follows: GAGVSQSPSNKVTEKGKDVELRCDPISGHTALYWYRQSLGQGLEFLIYFQGNSAPDKSGLPSDRFSAERTGGSVSTLTIQRTQQEDSAVYLCASSRAGEQYFGPGTRLTVT.

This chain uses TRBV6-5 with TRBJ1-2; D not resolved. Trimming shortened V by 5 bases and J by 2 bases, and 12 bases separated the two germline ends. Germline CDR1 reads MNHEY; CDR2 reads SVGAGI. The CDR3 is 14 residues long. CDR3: CASSTMYWNYGYTF. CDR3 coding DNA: TGTGCCAGCAGTACGATGTACTGGAACTATGGCTACACCTTC.

CDR3 sequence reads: CSVPENRGTGGYNEQFF. The CDR3 bases are TGCAGCGTCCCTGAGAACCGCGGGACGGGAGGTTACAATGAGCAGTTCTTC. The V gene is TRBV29-1, the J gene TRBJ2-1, with 7 bases fitting TRBD2. Germline CDR1 and CDR2: SQVTM and ANQGSEA. With 6 bases clipped from V and 4 bases from J, the junction kept 18 bases outside the gene matches. CDR3 length equals 17 residues.

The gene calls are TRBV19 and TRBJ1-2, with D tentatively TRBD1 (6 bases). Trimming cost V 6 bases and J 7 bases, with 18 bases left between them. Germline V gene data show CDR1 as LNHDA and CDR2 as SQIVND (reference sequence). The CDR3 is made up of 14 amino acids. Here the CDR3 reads CASRPLQGSGGYTF. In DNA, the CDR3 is TGTGCCAGTAGACCACTACAGGGTTCGGGTGGCTACACCTTC.

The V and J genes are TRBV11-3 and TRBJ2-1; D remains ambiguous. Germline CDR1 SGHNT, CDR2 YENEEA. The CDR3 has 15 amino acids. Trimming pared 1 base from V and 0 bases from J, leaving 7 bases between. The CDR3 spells CASSLGYGSYNEQFF. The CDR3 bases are TGTGCCAGCAGCTTAGGTTACGGCTCCTACAATGAGCAGTTCTTC.

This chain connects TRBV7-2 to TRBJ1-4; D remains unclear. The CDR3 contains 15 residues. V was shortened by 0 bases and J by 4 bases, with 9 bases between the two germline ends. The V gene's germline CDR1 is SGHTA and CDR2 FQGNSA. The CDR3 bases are TGTGCCAGCAGCTTAGCGGGAAGTGGTAATGAAAAACTGTTTTTT. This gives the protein CASSLAGSGNEKLFF.

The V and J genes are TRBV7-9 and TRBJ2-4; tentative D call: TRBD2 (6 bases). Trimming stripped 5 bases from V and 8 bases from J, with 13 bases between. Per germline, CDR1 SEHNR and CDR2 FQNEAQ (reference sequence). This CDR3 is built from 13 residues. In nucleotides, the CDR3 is TGTGCCAGCAGCCTCACGGGAGTAGACATTCAGTACTTC. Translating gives CASSLTGVDIQYF.

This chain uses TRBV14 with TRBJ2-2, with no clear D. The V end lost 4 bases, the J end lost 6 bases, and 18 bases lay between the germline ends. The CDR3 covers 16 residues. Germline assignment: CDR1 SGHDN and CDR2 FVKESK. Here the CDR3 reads CASSPIGPTFAGELFF. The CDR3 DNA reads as TGTGCCAGCAGCCCAATTGGACCCACCTTCGCCGGGGAGCTGTTTTTT.

This CDR3 reads CASSLGLSAEREGFSYEQYF. CDR3 nucleotide sequence: TGTGCCAGCAGCTTAGGACTGTCGGCGGAGCGGGAGGGTTTCTCCTACGAGCAGTACTTC. The chain carries TRBV7-8 and TRBJ2-7; 10 nucleotides align to TRBD2. V shed 1 base, J shed 0 bases, and the junction held 15 bases outside the gene matches. The CDR3 extends over 20 amino acids. Germline V gene lookup returns CDR1 SGHVS and CDR2 FQNEAQ.

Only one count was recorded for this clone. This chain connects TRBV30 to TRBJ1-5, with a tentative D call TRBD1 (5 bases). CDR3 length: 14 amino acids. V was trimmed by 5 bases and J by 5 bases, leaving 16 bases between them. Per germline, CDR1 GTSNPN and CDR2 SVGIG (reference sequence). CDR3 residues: CAWGTVRGDQPQHF. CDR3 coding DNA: TGTGCCTGGGGGACTGTCCGCGGCGATCAGCCCCAGCATTTT.

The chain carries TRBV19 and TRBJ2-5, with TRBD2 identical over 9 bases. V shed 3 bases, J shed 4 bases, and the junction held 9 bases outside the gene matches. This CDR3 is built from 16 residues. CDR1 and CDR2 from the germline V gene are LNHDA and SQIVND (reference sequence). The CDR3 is CASSILTLAGRETQYF. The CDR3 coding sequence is TGTGCCAGTAGTATTTTAACGCTAGCGGGAAGAGAGACCCAGTACTTC.

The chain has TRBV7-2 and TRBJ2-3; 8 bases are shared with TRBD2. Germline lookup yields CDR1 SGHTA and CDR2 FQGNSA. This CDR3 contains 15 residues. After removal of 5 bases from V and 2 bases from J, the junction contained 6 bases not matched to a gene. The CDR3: CASSKSGSNTDTQYF. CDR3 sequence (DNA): TGTGCCAGCAGCAAAAGCGGGAGCAACACAGATACGCAGTATTTT.

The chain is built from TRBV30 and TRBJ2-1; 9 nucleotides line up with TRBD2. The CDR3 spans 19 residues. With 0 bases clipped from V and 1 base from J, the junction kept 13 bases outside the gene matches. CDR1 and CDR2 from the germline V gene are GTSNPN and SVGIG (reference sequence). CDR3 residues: CAWSVHSPFSGRSYNEQFF. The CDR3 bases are TGTGCCTGGAGTGTACACTCTCCCTTTAGCGGGAGATCCTACAATGAGCAGTTCTTC. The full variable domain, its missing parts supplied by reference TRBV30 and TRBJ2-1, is SQTIHQWPATLVQPVGSPLSLECTVEGTSNPNLYWYRQAAGRGLQLLFYSVGIGQISSEVPQNLSASRPQDRQFILSSKKLLLSDSGFYLCAWSVHSPFSGRSYNEQFFGPGTRLTVL.

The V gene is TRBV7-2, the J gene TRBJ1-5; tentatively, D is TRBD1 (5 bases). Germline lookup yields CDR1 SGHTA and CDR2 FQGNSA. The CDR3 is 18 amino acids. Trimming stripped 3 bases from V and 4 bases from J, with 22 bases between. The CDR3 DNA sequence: TGTGCCAGCAGCTTTCCCAAAGGGGCTGGGGTTCGGAATCAGCCCCAGCATTTT. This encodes CASSFPKGAGVRNQPQHF.